This TCR beta chain is drawn from a study of blood T cell repertoires in COVID-19. Across the whole study: Spain, Italy and the United States supplied samples that represented acute and convalescent COVID-19. Sample material is recorded as cDNA or gDNA derived from T cells, B-cell-depleted T cells, or PBMCs.

Original handling: Nucleated cell number was recorded as an estimate derived from reference gene primer amplification. The protocol was immunoSEQ multiplex PCR, while the TCRdb copy is restricted to in-frame clones and leaves out a portion. The DNA gave D and trimming, while V, J and clone size come from that table. Seen here are 45,000 to 65,000 clones, about 90% observed once, and the top ten hold roughly 10%. CDR3 size: 14 residues. Per the germline V gene, CDR1 is SGHRS and CDR2 is YFSETQ. J gave up 8 bases and V 0 bases, and 4 bases lay outside the gene matches. This TCR was sampled from a man older than 75 with active or convalescent COVID-19. This chain uses TRBV5-1 with TRBJ2-1; TRBD1 aligns across 8 bases. Sequencing input: peripheral blood. The CDR3: CASSLGTGIHEQFF. The CDR3 DNA follows: TGCGCCAGCAGCTTGGGGACAGGGATCCATGAGCAGTTCTTC.